This is a list of T cell receptor beta chains from one sample in a study of blood T cell repertoires in COVID-19. Data came from immunoSEQ multiplex PCR; TCRdb stores just in-frame clones and leaves some out. The profile shows 100,000 to 120,000 clones, over 75% of them singletons. The sample comprised peripheral blood. The receptors come from a man aged 45-65 years with acute or convalescent COVID-19. Each CDR3 is given with its conserved first and last residue. The D gene is left open where the match is weak. Clone size, where shown, is once, few, many, or a class for clones that have expanded.

TGTGCCAGCAGCCAAGGGACAGCGTACAATGAGCAGTTCTTC	CASSQGTAYNEQFF	.	TRBV3-1/TRBV3-2	TRBJ2-1	.
TGTGCCAGCAGTCTACAAAACCCCGAAGGCAGGTCCGCGAACACCGGGGAGCTGTTTTTT	CASSLQNPEGRSANTGELFF	.	TRBV27	TRBJ2-2	.
TGTGCCAGCTCCGGGACAGGCCGTCATCAGCCCCAGCATTTT	CASSGTGRHQPQHF	.	TRBV2	TRBJ1-5	TRBD1
TGCGCCAGCAGCTTGGTGGGACAGAGTGTTTCCTATAATTCACCCCTCCACTTT	CASSLVGQSVSYNSPLHF	.	TRBV5-1	TRBJ1-6	TRBD1
TGTGCCAGCAGCTTAGGCATCGGGGAAGTTCAGCCCCAGCATTTT	CASSLGIGEVQPQHF	.	TRBV7-2	TRBJ1-5	.
TGTGCCAGCAGTGAGCTTCGGGGGGGGGCGAATTCACCCCTCCACTTT	CASSELRGGANSPLHF	.	TRBV6-1	TRBJ1-6	.
TGCAGTGCTAGTTTACAGAGGGCCCAGCATTTT	CSASLQRAQHF	.	TRBV20-1	TRBJ1-5	.
TGTGCCAGCAGCATTGGGCGCGACCCAGGGGACTATGGCTACACCTTC	CASSIGRDPGDYGYTF	.	TRBV7-9	TRBJ1-2	.
TGTGCCAGCAGTTCCCCTCCCGGGGGAGTCCGAGAAGCTTTCTTT	CASSSPPGGVREAFF	.	TRBV28	TRBJ1-1	.
TGTGCCAGCAGCCAGACAGGGGGGGGTGAGCAGTACTTC	CASSQTGGGEQYF	.	TRBV3-1/TRBV3-2	TRBJ2-7	TRBD1
TGTGCCAGCAGAGATAGCGGGATCGGCGCGGAGACCCAGTACTTC	CASRDSGIGAETQYF	.	TRBV7-2	TRBJ2-5	TRBD2
TGTGCCAGCAGTTTCGGGATTACGGGCGGGGAGCTGTTTTTT	CASSFGITGGELFF	.	TRBV28	TRBJ2-2	.
TGTGCCAGCAGCGTCCGACAGAGCACAGATACGCAGTATTTT	CASSVRQSTDTQYF	.	TRBV5-5	TRBJ2-3	.
TGTGCCAGCAGCCAATCGGAGACAACGGGGAGGCCCCAGCATTTT	CASSQSETTGRPQHF	.	TRBV16	TRBJ1-5	.
TGTGCCAGCAGTGAGACAGGGTCGAATTCACCCCTCCACTTT	CASSETGSNSPLHF	.	TRBV9	TRBJ1-6	TRBD1
TGTGCCAGCAGCTTGGGGGACTATAGCAATCAGCCCCAGCATTTT	CASSLGDYSNQPQHF	.	TRBV7-8	TRBJ1-5	.
TGTGCCAGCAGTGACCTAGCGGGTTCAGATACGCAGTATTTT	CASSDLAGSDTQYF	.	TRBV6-4	TRBJ2-3	TRBD2
TGTGCCAGCAGCCCACTTCATACTAATGAAAAACTGTTTTTT	CASSPLHTNEKLFF	few	TRBV9	TRBJ1-4	.
TGTGCCAGTACGGGACAGGGCAATCAGCCCCAGCATTTT	CASTGQGNQPQHF	.	TRBV19	TRBJ1-5	TRBD1
TGTGCCAGCAGCCCCGGGACAGGAGGAGCTTTCTTT	CASSPGTGGAFF	.	TRBV7-3	TRBJ1-1	TRBD1
TGTGCCAGCAGGGGGGGAACCTACAATGAGCAGTTCTTC	CASRGGTYNEQFF	.	TRBV27	TRBJ2-1	.
TGTGCCAGCAGCCGGGGCCTAGATAACTATGGCTACACCTTC	CASSRGLDNYGYTF	.	TRBV3-1/TRBV3-2	TRBJ1-2	.
TGTGCCAGCAGTCTCGGGACTGCAGAAATTAATGAGCAGTTCTTC	CASSLGTAEINEQFF	.	TRBV5-8	TRBJ2-1	.
TGCGCCAGCAGCTCCCTCCCGGCAGGCGTGGGCTCCTACAATGAGCAGTTCTTC	CASSSLPAGVGSYNEQFF	.	TRBV5-1	TRBJ2-1	.
TGTGCCTCAACCTACTTGGGGAGGACCTATGGCTACACCTTC	CASTYLGRTYGYTF	once	TRBV30	TRBJ1-2	.
TGTGCCAGCGGGACTAGCGGAACAGATACGCAGTATTTT	CASGTSGTDTQYF	.	TRBV14	TRBJ2-3	TRBD2
TGTGCCAGCAGTTACACCGGGACTAGTTTTGATGAGCAGTTCTTC	CASSYTGTSFDEQFF	.	TRBV6-5	TRBJ2-1	TRBD2
TGTGCCAGCTCAATGGGACAGGGTCCGGGGGAGACCCAGTACTTC	CASSMGQGPGETQYF	.	TRBV18	TRBJ2-5	TRBD1
TGCGCCAGCAGCTTGGTGTTGGGTGCAGGAGCTTTCTTT	CASSLVLGAGAFF	.	TRBV5-1	TRBJ1-1	.
TGTGCCTGGAGTCCTCAGCGGGAGGGTGAGCAGTTCTTC	CAWSPQREGEQFF	.	TRBV30	TRBJ2-1	TRBD2
TGTGCCAGCAGCTTGGGGGACAGGCCGCTCTATGGCTACACCTTC	CASSLGDRPLYGYTF	.	TRBV5-4	TRBJ1-2	TRBD1
TGTGCCAGCAGTTATGGGCCAGATCAGCCCCAGCATTTT	CASSYGPDQPQHF	once	TRBV6-5	TRBJ1-5	.
TGTGCCTGGAGTGGAGCTAGCGGGAGCTTGCAAGAGACCCAGTACTTC	CAWSGASGSLQETQYF	.	TRBV30	TRBJ2-5	TRBD2
TGTGCCAGCAGCTTAGCGAGCGGTTCCTCCTACGAGCAGTACTTC	CASSLASGSSYEQYF	few	TRBV11-2	TRBJ2-7	.
TGTGCCAGCAGGTCAGGGGACACGGGTCAGCCCCAGCATTTT	CASRSGDTGQPQHF	.	TRBV28	TRBJ1-5	.
TGCAGTGCGGGCCGACATGAGCAGTTCTTC	CSAGRHEQFF	.	TRBV20-1	TRBJ2-1	.
TGTGCCAGCACACAGCTCCGCTCTGGAAACACCATATATTTT	CASTQLRSGNTIYF	few	TRBV28	TRBJ1-3	.
TGTGCTAGCAGCTTAGAGGGGTCGGGTTCACCCCTCCACTTT	CASSLEGSGSPLHF	.	TRBV7-7	TRBJ1-6	.
TGTGCCATCAGTATCAGGGCCTTGAATCGGTTCCTAATAACTGACGGGAACTATGGCTACACCTTC	CAISIRALNRFLITDGNYGYTF	few	TRBV10-3	TRBJ1-2	.
TGCGCCAGCAGCTTGCCGGGAGTCAGGGAGACCCAGTACTTC	CASSLPGVRETQYF	.	TRBV5-1	TRBJ2-5	.
TGTGCCAGCTCCACCGGGACAGGAAGACAAGAGCAGTACTTC	CASSTGTGRQEQYF	.	TRBV7-9	TRBJ2-7	TRBD1
TGTGCCAGCAGTGAACTCCCGACAGATCCTAGCACAGATACGCAGTATTTT	CASSELPTDPSTDTQYF	once	TRBV25-1	TRBJ2-3	.
TGCGCCAGCAGTGAGTCCGGCGCAGGGGAGAACACTGAAGCTTTCTTT	CASSESGAGENTEAFF	few	TRBV10-1	TRBJ1-1	.
TGTGCAAGTCGCCCTGGACTAGCGGGTAGCACAGATACGCAGTATTTT	CASRPGLAGSTDTQYF	.	TRBV12-2	TRBJ2-3	.
TGTGCCAGCAGTTCACGGAGGTTGTCCTTCTCTACAGATACGCAGTATTTT	CASSSRRLSFSTDTQYF	.	TRBV2	TRBJ2-3	.
TGTGCCAGCACCTTCGCGGGGCGGTACGAGCAGTACTTC	CASTFAGRYEQYF	.	TRBV6-5	TRBJ2-7	.
TGTGCCATCAGTGAGGCACGCTGGGACAGGGGCTACGAGCAGTACTTC	CAISEARWDRGYEQYF	.	TRBV10-3	TRBJ2-7	TRBD1
TGTGCCAGCAGCCAAGAAGGGACAGGGTTCTATAATTCCTACGAGCAGTACTTC	CASSQEGTGFYNSYEQYF	.	TRBV4-2	TRBJ2-7	TRBD1
TGTGCCAGCAGTTACCCCGAACAGGGCCACTATGGCTACACCTTC	CASSYPEQGHYGYTF	once	TRBV6-5	TRBJ1-2	.
TGTGCCAGCAGCTTAGAAGTGGCGGGCCCCCTGAATCATCAGCCCCAGCATTTT	CASSLEVAGPLNHQPQHF	.	TRBV11-3	TRBJ1-5	.